This T cell receptor (beta chain) comes out of a study of neurological immune-mediated disorders. This clonotype was found a few times. As for the cDNA, it was generated by 5'RACE with 10-nucleotide random UMIs. MiXCR was run by TCRdb on the 5' RACE reads, yielding one entry per CDR3 protein. The table has tens of thousands of distinct CDR3 sequences, about 4.9% seen once; the top ten hold 6.5% to 7.5%. V was clipped by 3 bases and J by 4 bases, with 6 bases between them. This CDR3 spans 11 amino acids. Looked up from germline, CDR1 is DFQATT and CDR2 is SNEGSKA (reference sequence). The sequence came from a man in his thirties or forties with multiple sclerosis. Sequenced material: PBMCs. The V call is TRBV20-1, the J call TRBJ1-2; D gene unclear. The CDR3 region is CSASRLYGYTF. In nucleotides, the CDR3 is TGCAGTGCTAGTCGCCTCTATGGCTACACCTTC.